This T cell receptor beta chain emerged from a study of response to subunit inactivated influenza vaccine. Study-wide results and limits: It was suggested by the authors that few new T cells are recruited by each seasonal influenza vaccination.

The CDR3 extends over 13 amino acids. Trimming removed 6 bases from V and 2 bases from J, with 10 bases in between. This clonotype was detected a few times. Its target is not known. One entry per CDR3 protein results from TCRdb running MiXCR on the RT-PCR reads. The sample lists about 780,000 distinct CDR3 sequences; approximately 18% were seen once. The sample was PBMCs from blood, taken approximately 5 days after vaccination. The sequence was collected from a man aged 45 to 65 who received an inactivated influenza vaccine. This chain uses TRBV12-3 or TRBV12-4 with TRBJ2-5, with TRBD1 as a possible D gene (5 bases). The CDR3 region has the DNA TGTGCCAGCAGAGGCGGACATCAAGAGACCCAGTACTTC. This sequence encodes CASRGGHQETQYF.